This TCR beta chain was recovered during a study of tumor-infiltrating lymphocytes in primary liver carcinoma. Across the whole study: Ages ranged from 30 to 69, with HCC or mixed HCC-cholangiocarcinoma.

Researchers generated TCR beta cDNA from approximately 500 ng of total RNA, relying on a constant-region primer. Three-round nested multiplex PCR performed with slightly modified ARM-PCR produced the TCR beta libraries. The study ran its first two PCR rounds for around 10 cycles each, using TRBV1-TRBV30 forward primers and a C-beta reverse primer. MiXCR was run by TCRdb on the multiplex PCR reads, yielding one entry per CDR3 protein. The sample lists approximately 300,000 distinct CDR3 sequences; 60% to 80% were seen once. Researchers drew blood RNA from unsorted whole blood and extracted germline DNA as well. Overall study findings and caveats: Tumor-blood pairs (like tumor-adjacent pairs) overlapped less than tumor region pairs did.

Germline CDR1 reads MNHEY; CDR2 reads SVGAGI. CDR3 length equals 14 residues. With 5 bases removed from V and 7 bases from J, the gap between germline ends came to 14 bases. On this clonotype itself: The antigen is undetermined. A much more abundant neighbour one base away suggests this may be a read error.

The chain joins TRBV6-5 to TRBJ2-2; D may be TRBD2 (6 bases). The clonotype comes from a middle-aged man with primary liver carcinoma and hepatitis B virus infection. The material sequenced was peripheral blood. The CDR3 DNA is TGTGCCAGCAGTACCGGGATTAGCGGCGGGGAGCTGTTTTTT. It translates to CASSTGISGGELFF.